The T cell receptor beta chain under discussion was sequenced for a study of cytomegalovirus exposure and HLA in healthy donors. General observations from the study: Most TCR sequences were rare, but some public TCRs occurred in many donors.

PCR employed 60 Vbeta and 13 Jbeta primers. Here immunoSEQ multiplex PCR was the method, and the copy in TCRdb shows in-frame clones only, minus some. The listing records 40,000 to 50,000 clones. Comment on this clone: Its antigen is unidentified.

The CDR3 covers 15 residues. Trimming removed 6 bases from V and 4 bases from J; junction bases left unmatched: 9. Germline CDR1 reads SNHLY; CDR2 reads FYNNEI. The receptor comes from a woman aged 35 to 49 in good health and CMV-seronegative. Source material: PBMCs. The gene calls are TRBV2 and TRBJ1-5; the match to TRBD1 covers 7 bases. CDR3 sequence reads: CASRIQGLGNQPQHF. The DNA of the CDR3 is TGTGCCAGCAGGATACAGGGGCTGGGTAATCAGCCCCAGCATTTT.